Listed below are T cell receptor beta chains from one sample, sequenced in a study of control samples from healthy donors and cancer patients. Sequenced by immunoSEQ multiplex PCR; TCRdb stores in-frame clones only, minus some. The repertoire consists of about 130,000 clones, with 92% occurring once and the leading ten covering less than 6%. The specimen sequenced was blood. Receptors were obtained from a man younger than 35 in good health. Both conserved end residues are part of each CDR3. D genes are given only for firm matches. The size field is filled for only some rows; it gives once, few, many or a size class.

size: few
V: TRBV6-6
D: -
J: TRBJ2-2
CDR3: CASSRTGRTVNTGELFF
DNA: TGTGCCAGCAGTCGAACCGGTAGGACAGTGAACACCGGGGAGCTGTTTTTT

size: -
V: TRBV10-3
D: TRBD2
J: TRBJ2-1
CDR3: CAISKSGGASYNEQFF
DNA: TGTGCCATCAGTAAAAGCGGGGGGGCGTCCTACAATGAGCAGTTCTTC

size: -
V: TRBV28
D: -
J: TRBJ1-3
CDR3: CASSLVGSGNTIYF
DNA: TGTGCCAGCAGTTTAGTTGGGTCCGGAAACACCATATATTTT

size: -
V: TRBV7-9
D: -
J: TRBJ1-1
CDR3: CASSPGTNTEAFF
DNA: TGTGCCAGCAGCCCAGGGACGAACACTGAAGCTTTCTTT

size: -
V: TRBV7-9
D: TRBD2
J: TRBJ2-1
CDR3: CASSALTSGGHRAEQFF
DNA: TGTGCCAGCAGCGCCCTGACTAGCGGGGGCCACCGGGCTGAGCAGTTCTTC

size: -
V: TRBV4-1
D: TRBD2
J: TRBJ2-7
CDR3: CASSQDQRGTSYEQYF
DNA: TGCGCCAGCAGCCAAGATCAGCGGGGGACCTCCTACGAGCAGTACTTC

size: -
V: TRBV6-4
D: TRBD1
J: TRBJ1-6
CDR3: CASRSDRDRSSYNSPLHF
DNA: TGTGCCAGCAGATCCGACAGGGACCGAAGCTCCTATAATTCACCCCTCCACTTT

size: -
V: TRBV5-4
D: -
J: TRBJ1-2
CDR3: CASSFSLARTYGYTF
DNA: TGTGCCAGCAGCTTCTCCCTCGCTAGAACTTATGGCTACACCTTC

size: -
V: TRBV7-2
D: TRBD2
J: TRBJ2-1
CDR3: CASSVSTGGPFNEQFF
DNA: TGTGCCAGCAGCGTATCCACGGGGGGGCCTTTCAATGAGCAGTTCTTC

size: -
V: TRBV6-6
D: TRBD1
J: TRBJ2-7
CDR3: CASSSGQGFSYEQYF
DNA: TGTGCCAGCAGCTCGGGACAGGGATTTTCCTACGAGCAGTACTTC

size: -
V: TRBV5-1
D: -
J: TRBJ1-4
CDR3: CASSLDGQNEKLFF
DNA: TGCGCCAGCAGCTTAGACGGCCAAAATGAAAAACTGTTTTTT

size: -
V: TRBV28
D: -
J: TRBJ1-3
CDR3: CASSLGTTPNTIYF
DNA: TGTGCCAGCAGTCTCGGGACAACCCCGAACACCATATATTTT

size: -
V: TRBV19
D: TRBD1
J: TRBJ1-1
CDR3: CASSLDRAREAFF
DNA: TGTGCCAGTAGTCTGGACAGGGCCCGTGAAGCTTTCTTT

size: -
V: TRBV19
D: -
J: TRBJ1-1
CDR3: CASNHLGGNTEAFF
DNA: TGTGCCAGTAACCACCTTGGAGGGAACACTGAAGCTTTCTTT

size: -
V: TRBV9
D: -
J: TRBJ1-1
CDR3: CASSVYGNTEAFF
DNA: TGTGCCAGCAGCGTATACGGGAACACTGAAGCTTTCTTT

size: -
V: TRBV6-5
D: -
J: TRBJ2-2
CDR3: CASSYPGSGELFF
DNA: TGTGCCAGCAGTTACCCCGGGTCCGGGGAGCTGTTTTTT

size: -
V: TRBV6-5
D: TRBD2
J: TRBJ2-3
CDR3: CASSYSSGARDTQYF
DNA: TGTGCCAGCAGTTACTCTAGCGGGGCCAGGGATACGCAGTATTTT

size: -
V: TRBV2
D: -
J: TRBJ1-2
CDR3: CASSEVLRGNDRGYTF
DNA: TGTGCCAGCAGTGAAGTGCTCAGGGGAAATGATCGTGGCTACACCTTC

size: -
V: TRBV2
D: -
J: TRBJ1-2
CDR3: CASSGGRTRPNYGYTF
DNA: TGTGCCAGCAGTGGGGGTAGGACTCGGCCTAACTATGGCTACACCTTC

size: -
V: TRBV2
D: -
J: TRBJ1-4
CDR3: CVTQRAVDEKLFF
DNA: TGTGTCACACAGAGGGCAGTTGATGAAAAACTGTTTTTT

size: -
V: TRBV28
D: TRBD1
J: TRBJ2-7
CDR3: CASSRQGTLFYEQYF
DNA: TGTGCCAGCAGCCGACAGGGGACCCTCTTCTACGAGCAGTACTTC

size: -
V: TRBV14
D: TRBD2
J: TRBJ2-7
CDR3: CASSQETSRGMYEQYF
DNA: TGTGCCAGCAGCCAAGAGACTAGCCGGGGGATGTACGAGCAGTACTTC

size: -
V: TRBV5-1
D: -
J: TRBJ1-1
CDR3: CASSLVLRGEAFF
DNA: TGCGCCAGCAGCTTGGTTTTAAGGGGTGAAGCTTTCTTT

size: -
V: TRBV19
D: TRBD2
J: TRBJ2-1
CDR3: CASSIAGGALVNAQFF
DNA: TGTGCCAGTAGTATAGCGGGAGGGGCTCTAGTAAATGCCCAGTTCTTC

size: -
V: TRBV2
D: -
J: TRBJ2-1
CDR3: CARTGRVYNEQFF
DNA: TGTGCCAGGACAGGTCGGGTCTACAATGAGCAGTTCTTC

size: -
V: TRBV5-1
D: -
J: TRBJ2-3
CDR3: CASSPEGRSLDTQYF
DNA: TGCGCCAGCAGCCCAGAAGGACGGAGTTTAGATACGCAGTATTTT

size: -
V: TRBV6-6
D: -
J: TRBJ1-1
CDR3: CASSPYTEAFF
DNA: TGTGCCAGCAGTCCCTACACTGAAGCTTTCTTT

size: -
V: TRBV7-9
D: -
J: TRBJ2-7
CDR3: CASSRASWYEQYF
DNA: TGTGCCAGCAGCCGTGCATCGTGGTACGAGCAGTACTTC

size: -
V: TRBV5-1
D: -
J: TRBJ1-1
CDR3: CASSPTTLQGAFF
DNA: TGCGCCAGCAGCCCGACCACACTCCAGGGAGCTTTCTTT

size: -
V: TRBV5-1
D: -
J: TRBJ2-1
CDR3: CASSWNDEQFF
DNA: TGCGCCAGCAGCTGGAACGATGAGCAGTTCTTC

size: -
V: TRBV15
D: TRBD1
J: TRBJ1-6
CDR3: CATSREQTGGSPLHF
DNA: TGTGCCACCAGCAGAGAACAAACAGGGGGGTCACCCCTCCACTTT

size: -
V: TRBV19
D: -
J: TRBJ1-1
CDR3: CASSILARNHLMDTEAFF
DNA: TGTGCCAGTAGTATATTGGCCAGGAACCACCTGATGGACACTGAAGCTTTCTTT

size: -
V: TRBV11-2
D: -
J: TRBJ2-1
CDR3: CASRSVWPNEQFF
DNA: TGTGCCAGCAGGAGCGTCTGGCCCAATGAGCAGTTCTTC

size: -
V: TRBV5-4
D: -
J: TRBJ2-2
CDR3: CASSSAVQQNTGELFF
DNA: TGTGCCAGCAGCTCCGCCGTGCAGCAGAACACCGGGGAGCTGTTTTTT

size: few
V: TRBV6-2/TRBV6-3
D: TRBD2
J: TRBJ2-1
CDR3: CASSNQGSGGNEQFF
DNA: TGTGCCAGCAGCAATCAAGGCAGCGGGGGGAATGAGCAGTTCTTC